At least ten counts were recorded for the clone carrying this T cell receptor beta chain. Its antigen is not identified. This sample is drawn from a study of T cells after yellow fever vaccination. The V segment lost 2 bases and the J segment 14 bases; nucleotides outside the gene matches: 13. Germline CDR1 reads MNHEY; CDR2 reads SVGEGT. The length of the CDR3 is 15 residues. Study-wide findings and caveats: In post-booster samples, most primary-vaccination clones reappeared (about 96% CD4, about 90% CD8).

MiXCR, applied by TCRdb to the 5' RACE reads, yields one record per CDR3 protein. The data show 200,000 to 300,000 distinct CDR3 sequences, about 3.7% seen once. This TCR was recovered from a man between 18 and 29 years old who received the YFV17D yellow fever vaccine. V is TRBV6-2 or TRBV6-3 and J is TRBJ2-3; 10 bases align to TRBD2. Sequenced material: PBMCs, taken 15 days after the yellow fever booster vaccination. The CDR3 DNA is TGTGCCAGCAGTTACAGGGCTAGCGGGGGCCGCGTCCCGTATTTT. Translated: CASSYRASGGRVPYF.